Reported below is one T cell receptor (beta chain). The sample comes from a study of cytomegalovirus exposure and HLA in healthy donors. Germline V gene lookup returns CDR1 MNHNS and CDR2 SASEGT. This CDR3 spans 13 amino acids. Trimming took off 3 bases at V and 1 base at J, with 6 bases between the two ends. Both 60 Vbeta primers and 13 Jbeta primers went into the PCR. Sequenced by immunoSEQ multiplex PCR; TCRdb stores in-frame clones only, minus some. This table holds around 170,000 clones, around 68% found once. This TCR derives from a girl aged 5 to 17 in good health and CMV-seronegative. Sequencing was done on a sample of PBMCs. V and J are TRBV6-1 and TRBJ1-1; TRBD1 might be the D (6 bases). CDR3 in DNA: TGTGCCAGCAGTGAGGGGGCGAACACTGAAGCTTTCTTT. This encodes CASSEGANTEAFF.